This TCR beta chain appears in the sequencing data of a study of cytomegalovirus exposure and HLA in healthy donors. CDR1 and CDR2 from the germline V gene are SQVTM and ANQGSEA. The length of the CDR3 is 14 residues. V was cut by 7 bases and J by 7 bases, with 19 bases left in between. This clone has only one observation. The antigen is not known. Study-wide results and limits: The study assumed roughly uniform donor sequencing depth for presence/absence analyses. TRBV6-2, TRBV6-3 and some other V segments were excluded as indistinguishable.

Use of 60 Vbeta and 13 Jbeta primers characterized the PCR. TCRdb's table, derived via immunoSEQ multiplex PCR, lists solely in-frame clones and lacks some. The data contain fewer than 200,000 clones, approximately 78% of them singletons. The TCR was taken from a woman younger than 35 in good health and CMV-seronegative. The sequenced sample was PBMCs. This rearrangement joins TRBV29-1 to TRBJ2-2, with TRBD1 as a possible D gene (6 bases). CDR3: CSAGVGGMNGELFF. CDR3 coding DNA: TGCAGCGCTGGGGTTGGGGGCATGAACGGGGAGCTGTTTTTT.